The 4 T cell receptor beta chains below were found in one sample sequenced in a study of cytomegalovirus exposure and HLA in healthy donors. Profiling relied on immunoSEQ multiplex PCR, and the TCRdb table lists in-frame clones only, not all of them. The sample holds approximately 240,000 clones, under 95% seen once. Sequencing was performed on PBMCs. The receptors originated from a woman between 18 and 30 years old in good health and CMV-seronegative.

The V gene is TRBV2, the J gene TRBJ2-3; 8 bases line up with TRBD1. CDR1 is SNHLY, CDR2 FYNNEI, per germline. With V trimmed by 6 bases and J by 2 bases, 10 bases remained unmatched. The CDR3 covers 16 residues. The CDR3 is CASRGPRTGNTDTQYF. In nucleotides, the CDR3 is TGTGCCAGCAGGGGTCCTCGGACAGGGAACACAGATACGCAGTATTTT.

CDR3 DNA: TGTGCCAGCAGCTTTCTCCGTACTGAAGCTTTCTTT. Residues: CASSFLRTEAFF. The chain links TRBV5-8 to TRBJ1-1; no reliable D call. Germline CDR1 reads SGHTS; CDR2 reads YDEGEE. Trimming removed 2 bases from V and 5 bases from J, with 7 bases in between. This CDR3 is built from 12 residues.

This sequence joins TRBV11-2 and TRBJ2-2; no firm D call. Germline CDR1 and CDR2: SGHAT and FQNNGV. V gave up 11 bases and J gave up 1 base, with 11 bases separating them. This CDR3 is 13 amino acids long. CDR3 nucleotides: TGTGCCTCCACCAGGATGAACACCGGGGAGCTGTTTTTT. Translating gives CASTRMNTGELFF.

The rearrangement links TRBV5-5 to TRBJ2-2; the match to TRBD1 covers 9 bases. Germline V lookup: CDR1 SGHKS, CDR2 YYEKEE (reference sequence). Trimming cost V 1 base and J 4 bases; bases outside gene matches: 17. CDR3 length: 20 amino acids. The CDR3 is CASSLSPLLDRGVATGELFF. Here the CDR3 DNA reads TGTGCCAGCAGCTTGTCACCGCTTCTGGACAGGGGAGTAGCCACCGGGGAGCTGTTTTTT.